This T cell receptor beta chain was identified during a study of CD8+ T cells in alopecia areata. Study-wide context: Those patients who were treated received oral tofacitinib, which was given at 5 to 10 mg twice daily for moderate-to-severe alopecia areata. Broader study findings: The study found higher clonality in lesional than normal scalp, especially in alopecia totalis/universalis. While tofacitinib was given, many expanded lesional clones persisted in scalp and blood.

RNA extraction was followed by reverse transcription into cDNA, which acted as the sequencing template. TCRdb's table, derived via immunoSEQ multiplex PCR, lists solely in-frame clones and lacks some. The data show 110,000 to 150,000 clones, roughly 80% seen once. Treatment: oral pan-JAK inhibitor, 5-10 mg twice daily. Points on this clone: The antigen is unknown.

CDR3 length: 16 residues. The germline CDR1 and CDR2 sequences are MNHNY and SVGAGI (reference sequence). Trimming left V 6 bases short and J 8 bases short, with 23 bases between. The chain carries TRBV6-6 and TRBJ2-1; D is perhaps TRBD2 (6 bases). The source is a human donor with alopecia areata. Sequencing used CD8+ T cells sorted from blood, obtained at week 4, from a patient treated with tofacitinib. CDR3 amino acids: CASSAGVRGGWDEQFF. The DNA for the CDR3 is TGTGCCAGCAGCGCAGGAGTTCGGGGAGGTTGGGATGAGCAGTTCTTC.